The source of this TCR beta chain is a study of PD-1 blockade in classical Hodgkin lymphoma. General study results and limits: Reasons behind the repertoire differences stay unclear, perhaps disease activity or earlier therapy. Healthy donors were reported to have higher baseline TCR diversity than newly diagnosed patients.

Time point described: newly diagnosed, previously untreated cHL patient sample. As a comparison, the study used PBMCs from newly diagnosed, untreated classical Hodgkin lymphoma. Concerning this clone itself: The antigen remains undetermined.

Using immunoSEQ multiplex PCR, the repertoire was profiled, and TCRdb retains in-frame clones only, with some absent. The sample includes tens of thousands of clones, roughly 93% of them seen just once. The CDR3 spans 13 residues. The germline CDR1 and CDR2 sequences are LGHNT and FRNRAP. Trimming removed 5 bases from V and 11 bases from J, with 18 bases in between. The specimen sequenced was peripheral blood mononuclear cells (PBMCs). V and J are TRBV12-5 and TRBJ1-1; D is possibly TRBD1 (5 bases). This sequence was found in a human donor with classical Hodgkin lymphoma. The CDR3 DNA is TGTGCTAGTGGTACACAGGACGGGAGTGGGGCTTTCTTT. Its protein product is CASGTQDGSGAFF.